The present T cell receptor (beta chain) was sequenced within a study of cytomegalovirus exposure and HLA in healthy donors. V lost 6 bases and J lost 0, with 11 bases in between. The CDR3 is 14 residues long. Per the germline V gene, CDR1 is MNHNY and CDR2 is SVGAGI (reference sequence). General study findings and limits: Donor immune exposure was known only as CMV serostatus.

Regarding this clone: Its antigen is unknown.

The study ran its PCR with 60 Vbeta and 13 Jbeta primers. The data were produced by immunoSEQ multiplex PCR, yet TCRdb's version contains in-frame clones alone and is incomplete. The sample lists some 170,000 clones, approximately 79% occurring once. The sequence derives from a man aged 40-55 years in good health and CMV-seropositive. The sample comprised PBMCs. The rearrangement joins TRBV6-6 to TRBJ1-1; the D gene is possibly TRBD1 (6 bases). Here the CDR3 reads CASSRQDMNTEAFF. The CDR3 DNA reads as TGTGCCAGCAGCCGACAGGACATGAACACTGAAGCTTTCTTT.